Listed below are T cell receptor beta chains from one sample, sequenced in a study of CD8 T cells in Susac syndrome. TCRdb fed the immunoSEQ multiplex PCR reads into MiXCR, producing one record per CDR3 protein. The table shows about 400,000 distinct CDR3 sequences, with approximately 89% occurring only once. The specimen was CD8+ T cells from PBMCs. These TCRs come from a human donor with multiple sclerosis. Both conserved end residues are part of each CDR3. The D gene is left open where the match is weak. Size is stated for part of the rows, as once, few or many counts, or as a class when the clone is expanded.

abundance	v_gene	d_gene	j_gene	CDR3aa	CDR3nt
-	TRBV28	-	TRBJ2-1	CASSSGEPATNEQFF	TGTGCCAGCAGTTCCGGGGAGCCTGCAACGAATGAGCAGTTCTTC
-	TRBV3-1	-	TRBJ2-7	CASSQEPGNEQYF	TGTGCCAGCAGCCAAGAGCCCGGGAACGAGCAGTACTTC
once	TRBV7-9	-	TRBJ1-1	CASSALTGNTEAFF	TGTGCCAGCAGCGCGTTAACAGGGAACACTGAAGCTTTCTTT
-	TRBV7-9	-	TRBJ2-3	CASSFSIGDTQYF	TGTGCCAGCAGCTTCTCGATCGGCGATACGCAGTATTTT
-	TRBV15	-	TRBJ1-1	CATSRDLEGRTEAFF	TGTGCCACCAGCAGAGATCTCGAGGGGCGGACTGAAGCTTTCTTT
-	TRBV20-1	-	TRBJ2-7	CSARPRQMQPYEQYF	TGCAGTGCTAGACCCCGACAGATGCAACCCTACGAGCAGTACTTC
-	TRBV7-9	TRBD2	TRBJ2-7	CASSGVGGSYEQYF	TGTGCCAGCAGCGGCGTCGGGGGGTCCTACGAGCAGTACTTC
-	TRBV12-3/TRBV12-4	-	TRBJ1-5	CASSTQGTWDQPQHF	TGTGCCAGCAGTACCCAGGGGACTTGGGATCAGCCCCAGCATTTT
-	TRBV27	-	TRBJ2-2	CASSLSSSGELFF	TGTGCCAGCAGTTTATCTAGTTCCGGGGAGCTGTTTTTT
-	TRBV6-5	TRBD1	TRBJ2-1	CASSYSAGQGGNEQFF	TGTGCCAGCAGTTACTCGGCCGGACAGGGGGGCAATGAGCAGTTCTTC
once	TRBV6-1	-	TRBJ2-7	CASSELGALYEQYF	TGTGCCAGCAGTGAGCTGGGGGCTTTATACGAGCAGTACTTC
-	TRBV7-9	TRBD1	TRBJ2-7	CASSSAGTGSGEQYF	TGTGCCAGCAGCTCCGCCGGGACAGGGTCTGGAGAGCAGTACTTC
-	TRBV5-6	-	TRBJ2-3	CASSLAWVTDTQYF	TGTGCCAGCAGCTTAGCTTGGGTTACAGATACGCAGTATTTT
-	TRBV6-5	-	TRBJ1-2	CASSDRIYGYTF	TGTGCCAGCTCCGACAGAATCTATGGCTACACCTTC
-	TRBV3-1	TRBD1	TRBJ1-4	CASSGIDRGKEKLFF	TGTGCCAGCAGCGGCATCGACAGGGGGAAGGAAAAACTGTTTTTT
-	TRBV7-7	-	TRBJ2-1	CASSATRGDEQFF	TGTGCCAGCAGCGCCACCAGGGGAGATGAGCAGTTCTTC
-	TRBV7-9	-	TRBJ1-1	CASKDRENTEAFF	TGTGCCAGCAAGGACAGAGAGAACACTGAAGCTTTCTTT
few	TRBV7-9	-	TRBJ2-7	CASSLDDEQYF	TGTGCCAGCAGCTTAGATGACGAGCAGTACTTC
-	TRBV12-3/TRBV12-4	-	TRBJ1-3	CASSPLPFGSGNTIYF	TGTGCCAGCAGCCCTCTCCCCTTTGGCTCTGGAAACACCATATATTTT
-	TRBV18	-	TRBJ2-7	CASSDGLHYEQYF	TGTGCCAGCTCAGACGGACTCCACTACGAGCAGTACTTC
-	TRBV28	TRBD1	TRBJ2-2	CASSQGAVTGELFF	TGTGCCAGCAGTCAGGGGGCCGTCACCGGGGAGCTGTTTTTT
-	TRBV4-1	TRBD2	TRBJ2-1	CASSQQILAGQVGEQFF	TGCGCCAGCAGCCAACAAATACTAGCGGGGCAGGTGGGTGAGCAGTTCTTC
-	TRBV7-9	-	TRBJ2-7	CASSSLERVYEQYF	TGTGCCAGCAGCTCTTTAGAACGCGTTTACGAGCAGTACTTC
once	TRBV5-1	TRBD1	TRBJ2-3	CASSYGQGADTQYF	TGCGCCAGCAGCTACGGACAGGGCGCAGATACGCAGTATTTT
-	TRBV5-1	-	TRBJ1-1	CASSSPSNTEAFF	TGCGCCAGCAGTTCACCTTCGAACACTGAAGCTTTCTTT
few	TRBV19	-	TRBJ1-2	CASSIDAGYTF	TGTGCCAGTAGTATAGATGCGGGCTACACCTTC
-	TRBV19	-	TRBJ2-6	CASSIVDGRANVLTF	TGTGCCAGTAGTATTGTTGATGGTAGGGCCAACGTCCTGACTTTC
-	TRBV4-1	TRBD2	TRBJ2-7	CASSLLAGYSYEQYF	TGCGCCAGCAGCCTACTAGCGGGCTACTCCTACGAGCAGTACTTC
-	TRBV27	TRBD2	TRBJ2-1	CASSLSASGGAFYEQFF	TGTGCCAGCAGTTTATCGGCTAGCGGGGGGGCCTTCTATGAGCAGTTCTTC
-	TRBV2	-	TRBJ1-1	CASSEGGWTEAFF	TGTGCCAGCAGTGAGGGGGGTTGGACTGAAGCTTTCTTT
-	TRBV11-2	TRBD1	TRBJ2-7	CASSLGTGSGEQYF	TGTGCCAGCAGCTTAGGGACAGGGTCGGGCGAGCAGTACTTC
-	TRBV12-3/TRBV12-4	-	TRBJ1-1	CASSSGTLGEAFF	TGTGCCAGCAGTTCCGGGACTCTGGGGGAAGCTTTCTTT
-	TRBV20-1	TRBD2	TRBJ2-3	CSAPRTSSGSPDTQYF	TGCAGTGCTCCGAGGACCTCTAGCGGGAGCCCCGATACGCAGTATTTT
-	TRBV6-6	-	TRBJ2-2	CASSYSESFGELFF	TGTGCCAGCAGTTACTCGGAAAGTTTCGGGGAGCTGTTTTTT
-	TRBV5-5	TRBD2	TRBJ2-3	CASSFWLAGNRNTQYF	TGTGCCAGCAGCTTCTGGCTAGCGGGAAATAGGAATACGCAGTATTTT
-	TRBV6-1	-	TRBJ2-5	CASSGGQTQETQYF	TGTGCCAGCAGTGGAGGACAGACCCAAGAGACCCAGTACTTC
-	TRBV5-1	-	TRBJ2-2	CASSLAEWLVNTGELFF	TGCGCCAGCAGCTTGGCCGAATGGCTAGTCAACACCGGGGAGCTGTTTTTT